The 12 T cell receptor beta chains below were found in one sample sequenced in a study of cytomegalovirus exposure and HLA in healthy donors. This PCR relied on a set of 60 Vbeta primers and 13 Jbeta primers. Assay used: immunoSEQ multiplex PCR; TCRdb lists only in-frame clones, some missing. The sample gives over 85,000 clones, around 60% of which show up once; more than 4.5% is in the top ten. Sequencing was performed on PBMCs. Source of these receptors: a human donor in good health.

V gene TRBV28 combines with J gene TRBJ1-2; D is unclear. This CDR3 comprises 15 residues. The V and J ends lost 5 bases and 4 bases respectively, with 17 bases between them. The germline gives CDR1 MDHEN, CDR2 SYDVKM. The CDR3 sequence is CASSPTPFYGYGYTF. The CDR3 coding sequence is TGTGCCAGCAGTCCTACCCCCTTTTATGGCTATGGCTACACCTTC.

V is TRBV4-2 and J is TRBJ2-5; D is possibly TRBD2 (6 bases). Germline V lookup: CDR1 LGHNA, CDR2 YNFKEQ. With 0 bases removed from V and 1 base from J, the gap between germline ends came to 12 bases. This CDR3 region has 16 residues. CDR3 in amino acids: CASSQDRRDFQETQYF. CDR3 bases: TGTGCCAGCAGCCAAGATCGGAGGGACTTCCAAGAGACCCAGTACTTC.

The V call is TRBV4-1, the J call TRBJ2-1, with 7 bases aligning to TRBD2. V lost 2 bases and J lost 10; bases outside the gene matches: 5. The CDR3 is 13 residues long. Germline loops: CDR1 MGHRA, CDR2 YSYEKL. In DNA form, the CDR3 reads TGCGCCAGCAGCCAATTGGGACTACGGGAGCAGTTCTTC. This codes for CASSQLGLREQFF.

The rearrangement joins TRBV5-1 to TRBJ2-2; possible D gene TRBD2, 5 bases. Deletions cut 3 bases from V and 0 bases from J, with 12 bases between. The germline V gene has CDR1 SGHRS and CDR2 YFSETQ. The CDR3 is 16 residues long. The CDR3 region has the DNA TGCGCCAGCAGCTCAGGACTGGAAGCGAACACCGGGGAGCTGTTTTTT. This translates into CASSSGLEANTGELFF.

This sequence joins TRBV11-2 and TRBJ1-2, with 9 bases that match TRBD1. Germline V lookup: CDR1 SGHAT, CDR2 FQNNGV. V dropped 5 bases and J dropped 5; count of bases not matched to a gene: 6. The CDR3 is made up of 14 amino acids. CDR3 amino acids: CASSPWTGEYGYTF. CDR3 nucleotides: TGTGCCAGCAGCCCCTGGACAGGGGAGTATGGCTACACCTTC.

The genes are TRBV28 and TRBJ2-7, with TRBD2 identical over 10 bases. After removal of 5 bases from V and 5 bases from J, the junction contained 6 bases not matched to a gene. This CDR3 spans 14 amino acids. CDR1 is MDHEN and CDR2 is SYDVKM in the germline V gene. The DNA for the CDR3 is TGTGCCAGCAGTAGTGTTAGCGGGAGGCACGAGCAGTACTTC. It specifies CASSSVSGRHEQYF.

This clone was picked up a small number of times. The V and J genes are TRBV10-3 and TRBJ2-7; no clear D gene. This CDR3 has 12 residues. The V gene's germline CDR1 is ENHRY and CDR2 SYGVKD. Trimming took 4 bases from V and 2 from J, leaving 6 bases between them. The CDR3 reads CAISGQTYEQYF. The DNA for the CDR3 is TGTGCCATCAGTGGGCAGACCTACGAGCAGTACTTC.

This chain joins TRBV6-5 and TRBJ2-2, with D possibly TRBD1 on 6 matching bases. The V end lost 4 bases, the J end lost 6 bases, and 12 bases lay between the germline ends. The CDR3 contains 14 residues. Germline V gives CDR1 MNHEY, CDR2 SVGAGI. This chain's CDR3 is CASSLVQGSGELFF. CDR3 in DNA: TGTGCCAGCAGTTTGGTACAGGGATCCGGGGAGCTGTTTTTT.

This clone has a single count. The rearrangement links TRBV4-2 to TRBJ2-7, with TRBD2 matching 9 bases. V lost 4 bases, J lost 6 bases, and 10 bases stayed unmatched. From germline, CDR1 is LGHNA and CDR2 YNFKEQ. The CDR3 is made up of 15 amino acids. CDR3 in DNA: TGTGCCAGCAGCCCCGTAGCGGGAGCAGATTTCGAGCAGTACTTC. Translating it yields CASSPVAGADFEQYF.

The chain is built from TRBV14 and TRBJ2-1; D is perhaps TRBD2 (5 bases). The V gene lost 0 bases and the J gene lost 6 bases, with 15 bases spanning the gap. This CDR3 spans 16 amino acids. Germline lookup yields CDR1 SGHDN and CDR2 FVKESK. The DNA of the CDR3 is TGTGCCAGCAGCCAAGAGCGGCGGGCCTGGTCCAATGAGCAGTTCTTC. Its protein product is CASSQERRAWSNEQFF.

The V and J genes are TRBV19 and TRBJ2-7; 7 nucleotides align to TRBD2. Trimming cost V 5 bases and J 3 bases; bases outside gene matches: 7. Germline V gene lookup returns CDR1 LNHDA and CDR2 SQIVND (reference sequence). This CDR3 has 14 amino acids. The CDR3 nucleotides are TGTGCCAGTAGTCGGTGGGCGGGAGACTACGAGCAGTACTTC. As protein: CASSRWAGDYEQYF.

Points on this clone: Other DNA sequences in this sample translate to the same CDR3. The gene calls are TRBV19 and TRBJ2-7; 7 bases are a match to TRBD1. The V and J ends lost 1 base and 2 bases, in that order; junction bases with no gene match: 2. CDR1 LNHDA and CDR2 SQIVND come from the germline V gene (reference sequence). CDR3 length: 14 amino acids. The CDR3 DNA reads TGTGCCAGTAGTATAGGACAGGGTGCCTACGAGCAGTACTTC. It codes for CASSIGQGAYEQYF.